This T cell receptor (beta chain) was captured by sequencing in a study of cytomegalovirus exposure and HLA in healthy donors. Across the study: An earlier analysis identified 95 million to 120 million unique TCR beta sequences in 150 million to 200 million T cells. Study-wide findings and caveats: TCR beta chains numbering 150 to 200 were designated cytomegalovirus-associated. For most TCR beta V segments, an earlier analysis put the productive rate at about 87% or about 30% of the time.

Unrecorded immune exposures were likely, despite nominal health at sampling. With 60 Vbeta and 13 Jbeta primers, the PCR was carried out. Generated by immunoSEQ multiplex PCR, the TCRdb table keeps only in-frame clones and is missing some. The repertoire holds around 200,000 clones, with around 81% as singletons. This CDR3 comprises 13 residues. Germline V gene data show CDR1 as LNHDA and CDR2 as SQIVND (reference sequence). V shed 1 base and J shed 4 bases, with 7 bases lying between them. In its sample, this clone was seen once. Its specificity is unknown. This chain uses TRBV19 with TRBJ1-1; D is unclear. This sequence was found in a woman aged 30 to 39 in good health and CMV-seropositive. The material sequenced was PBMCs. The DNA for the CDR3 is TGTGCCAGTAGTATAGGGGCTATCACTGAAGCTTTCTTT. Translation gives CASSIGAITEAFF. Based on the CDR3 plus reference TRBV19 and TRBJ1-1, the full variable domain is DGGITQSPKYLFRKEGQNVTLSCEQNLNHDAMYWYRQDPGQGLRLIYYSQIVNDFQKGDIAEGYSVSREKKESFPLTVTSAQKNPTAFYLCASSIGAITEAFFGQGTRLTVV.